This is a list of T cell receptor beta chains from one sample in a study of T cells in Graves' hyperthyroidism and ophthalmopathy. One entry per CDR3 protein results from TCRdb running MiXCR on the multiplex PCR reads. The sample records 300,000 to 500,000 distinct CDR3 sequences, roughly 13% being singletons. Material for sequencing was blood. All receptors derive from a man aged 50 to 60 with Graves' ophthalmopathy. The CDR3 runs from the conserved cysteine through the conserved F or W. D genes are given only for firm matches.

d_gene | v_gene | CDR3aa
TRBD1 | TRBV3-1 | CASSQEPGGQPQHF
- | TRBV15 | CATSKKQGTEAFF
- | TRBV6-1 | CASRSQENTEAFF
- | TRBV5-1 | CASSLERGTDTQYF
TRBD2 | TRBV5-4 | CASSLYTSGSSDTQYF
TRBD2 | TRBV24-1 | CATSAGGRQETQYF
TRBD2 | TRBV19 | CASSSQREFGNEQFF
- | TRBV29-1 | CSVGQGSRTDTQYF
- | TRBV14 | CASRDRSLASDEQFF
TRBD2 | TRBV29-1 | CSVRLAGRSGANVLTF
- | TRBV5-1 | CASSVDSLNTEAFF
- | TRBV11-2 | CASSLEREQFF
- | TRBV6-5 | CASSYQRGGTEAFF
- | TRBV3-1 | CASSQELIERIEQFF
TRBD1 | TRBV30 | CAWSQGATVSNQPQHF
- | TRBV2 | CAINKGSGNQPQHF
- | TRBV2 | CASSDVGSGPSYEQYF
TRBD1 | TRBV20-1 | CSAAAGTGIDTQYF
- | TRBV13 | CASSSTTSLETQYF
TRBD1 | TRBV7-9 | CASDRQGAGEKLFF
- | TRBV24-1 | CATSDRSETGANVLTF
- | TRBV24-1 | CATSDSETGWETQYF
TRBD1 | TRBV27 | CASSFSLPGQGIYGYTF
TRBD2 | TRBV5-1 | CASSLVGGSPYEQYF
- | TRBV6-1 | CASSEPGFQETQYF
- | TRBV27 | CASSLAGQYGETQYF
- | TRBV19 | CASSRGGQGVAGFYEQYF
- | TRBV9 | CASSVGPIAQETQYF
TRBD1 | TRBV3-1 | CASSKQTGQGGEKLFF
- | TRBV20-1 | CSAGTGYEQYF
- | TRBV6-6 | CASSYGLPSTDTQYF
TRBD1 | TRBV20-1 | CSARRALTGGTGELFF
TRBD1 | TRBV5-1 | CASSGQGKNNEQFF
- | TRBV7-8 | CASSLVFAGRTDTQYF
- | TRBV7-9 | CASSDSIQGIPGYTF
TRBD2 | TRBV2 | CAKQLAGGYEQYF
- | TRBV20-1 | CSAAPSTDTQYF
- | TRBV7-9 | CASSLENWETQYF
TRBD1 | TRBV2 | CASLWDRANEQFF
- | TRBV6-1 | CASSWRQKGLGNTEAFF
- | TRBV5-1 | CASSGSSDTGELFF
TRBD1 | TRBV12-3/TRBV12-4 | CASIQTGAGQPQHF
- | TRBV20-1 | CSAPTAERGLNTEAFF
- | TRBV2 | CSCSGREYYEQYF
TRBD1 | TRBV2 | CASTGLTGENEKLFF
- | TRBV3-1 | CASSQEDSNTEAFF
- | TRBV18 | CASSPLADQETQYF
- | TRBV20-1 | CSATPETRRVGETQYF
TRBD2 | TRBV30 | CAWSPLAGGSYEQYF
- | TRBV20-1 | CSARGAGVGTYNEQFF
TRBD2 | TRBV28 | CASSLKTSGNTGELFF
TRBD2 | TRBV9 | CASSGGTSGRATDTQYF
TRBD1 | TRBV28 | CASNWGQRNNEQFF
TRBD1 | TRBV6-6 | CATSGGRGEQYF
TRBD1 | TRBV19 | CASTQAGTGVNEQFF
TRBD2 | TRBV20-1 | CSARVLGLAGNYNEQFF
TRBD1 | TRBV10-3 | CAISTTGTGFNEQYF
TRBD2 | TRBV12-3/TRBV12-4 | CASSLTPSGREQFF